The rows below give T cell receptor beta chains drawn from one sample of a study of glioma-infiltrating T cells. TCRdb redid the calling of the multiplex PCR reads with MiXCR, one entry per CDR3 protein. The table lists about 180,000 distinct CDR3 sequences, under 55% of them singletons, with roughly 5.2% in the top ten. The material sequenced was glioma tissue, nonneoplastic brain tissue, or PBMCs (not recorded which). Source of these receptors: a human donor with low-grade glioma or glioblastoma, undergoing nonglioma brain surgery, or in good health (not recorded which). CDR3s include the opening cysteine and the closing phenylalanine or tryptophan. Each record gives: V gene, clone size, J gene, D gene, CDR3 DNA, CDR3 protein. A D gene is named only where the DNA matches it firmly. Clone size is shown for a subset of rows, as once, few, many or a class of expanded clone.

V gene: TRBV12-3/TRBV12-4; clone size: NA; J gene: TRBJ1-2; D gene: TRBD1; CDR3 DNA: TGTGCCAGCAGCCCGGGACAGTTAAACTATGGCTACACCTTC; CDR3 protein: CASSPGQLNYGYTF
V gene: TRBV30; clone size: NA; J gene: TRBJ2-1; D gene: TRBD2; CDR3 DNA: TGTGCTTGGACTAGCGGAGGGTACAATGAGCAGTTCTTC; CDR3 protein: CAWTSGGYNEQFF
V gene: TRBV5-4; clone size: NA; J gene: TRBJ2-3; D gene: NA; CDR3 DNA: TGTGCCAGCAGCTTGGCTACAGCAGATACGCAGTATTTT; CDR3 protein: CASSLATADTQYF
V gene: TRBV12-3/TRBV12-4; clone size: NA; J gene: TRBJ1-5; D gene: NA; CDR3 DNA: TGTGCCAGAGGTTTAAGGTTCCCGGACGGTCCCCAGCATTTT; CDR3 protein: CARGLRFPDGPQHF
V gene: TRBV7-8; clone size: NA; J gene: TRBJ1-4; D gene: NA; CDR3 DNA: TGTGCCAGCAGGCGGGGGAGGAGCCAAGCTAATGAAAAACTGTTTTTT; CDR3 protein: CASRRGRSQANEKLFF
V gene: TRBV4-1; clone size: NA; J gene: TRBJ2-5; D gene: NA; CDR3 DNA: TGTGCCAGCTCGATCAGCCCAGAGACCCAGTACTTC; CDR3 protein: CASSISPETQYF
V gene: TRBV5-1; clone size: once; J gene: TRBJ1-1; D gene: NA; CDR3 DNA: TGCGCCAGCAGCCCAGACAGCACTCGTTTAGAAGCTTTCTTT; CDR3 protein: CASSPDSTRLEAFF
V gene: TRBV29-1; clone size: many; J gene: TRBJ2-3; D gene: NA; CDR3 DNA: TGCAGCTCTACCCCGTATAGCACAGATACGCAGTATTTT; CDR3 protein: CSSTPYSTDTQYF
V gene: TRBV6-1; clone size: NA; J gene: TRBJ2-5; D gene: NA; CDR3 DNA: TGTGCCAGCAGTGATCGCCCGGGGTTTGGCGAGACCAAGTACTTC; CDR3 protein: CASSDRPGFGETKYF
V gene: TRBV6-1; clone size: many; J gene: TRBJ2-5; D gene: NA; CDR3 DNA: TGTGCCAGCATATCAGGGTGGGGAGAGACCCAGTACTTC; CDR3 protein: CASISGWGETQYF
V gene: TRBV6-1; clone size: many; J gene: TRBJ2-5; D gene: TRBD2; CDR3 DNA: TGTGCCAGCAGCCGTTTGACTAGCGGAGAGACCCAGTACTTC; CDR3 protein: CASSRLTSGETQYF
V gene: TRBV4-2; clone size: few; J gene: TRBJ1-6; D gene: NA; CDR3 DNA: TGTGCCAGCAGCCAAGATCCGGATCCCATTAATTCACCCCTCCACTTT; CDR3 protein: CASSQDPDPINSPLHF
V gene: TRBV19; clone size: many; J gene: TRBJ2-5; D gene: TRBD2; CDR3 DNA: TGTGCCAGTAGTAGAACTAGCGTTGAGACCCAGTACTTC; CDR3 protein: CASSRTSVETQYF
V gene: TRBV5-1; clone size: few; J gene: TRBJ2-7; D gene: NA; CDR3 DNA: TGCGCCAGCAGCCATACGACAGGCTCCTACGAGCAGTACTTC; CDR3 protein: CASSHTTGSYEQYF
V gene: TRBV5-8; clone size: NA; J gene: TRBJ1-1; D gene: NA; CDR3 DNA: TGTGCCAGCAGCTTTGGAACCGACGGGAACACTGAAGATTTCTTT; CDR3 protein: CASSFGTDGNTEDFF
V gene: TRBV7-2; clone size: many; J gene: TRBJ2-3; D gene: NA; CDR3 DNA: TGTGCCAGCAACCGGGACAAATCCACAGATACGCAGTATTTT; CDR3 protein: CASNRDKSTDTQYF
V gene: TRBV11-1; clone size: NA; J gene: TRBJ2-3; D gene: NA; CDR3 DNA: TGTGCCAGCAGCTTATGGGCTAGGTCGAAGGATACAGATACGCAGTATTTT; CDR3 protein: CASSLWARSKDTDTQYF
V gene: TRBV2; clone size: NA; J gene: TRBJ1-6; D gene: NA; CDR3 DNA: TGTGCCGGCGGAATAAGTGATATGGCTAATTCACCCATCCACTTT; CDR3 protein: CAGGISDMANSPIHF
V gene: TRBV28; clone size: many; J gene: TRBJ2-3; D gene: NA; CDR3 DNA: TGTGCCAGCAGTGGGGACCTACGCACAGATACGCAGTATTTT; CDR3 protein: CASSGDLRTDTQYF
V gene: TRBV20-1; clone size: NA; J gene: TRBJ2-1; D gene: NA; CDR3 DNA: TGCAGTGCTAGAGGGAACGAGGACTTCGCCCCCGAGCAGTTCTTC; CDR3 protein: CSARGNEDFAPEQFF
V gene: TRBV12-3/TRBV12-4; clone size: once; J gene: TRBJ2-3; D gene: NA; CDR3 DNA: TGTGCCAGCAGTTTAGACAGGGCTATAGATACGCAGTATTTT; CDR3 protein: CASSLDRAIDTQYF
V gene: TRBV20-1; clone size: many; J gene: TRBJ2-1; D gene: TRBD2; CDR3 DNA: TGCAGTGCTAGAGCGGCAGCGGGAGGGCACCAAAAGCAGTTCTTC; CDR3 protein: CSARAAAGGHQKQFF
V gene: TRBV2; clone size: NA; J gene: TRBJ2-3; D gene: NA; CDR3 DNA: TGTGCCAGCAGTGTGTTCAGAGACAGCAAAGATACGCAGTATTTT; CDR3 protein: CASSVFRDSKDTQYF